These 8 T cell receptor beta chains were sequenced from one sample in a study of CD8 T cells in ankylosing spondylitis. Study observations and caveats: Made up of several highly homologous variants, a TCR beta motif appeared characteristic of ankylosing spondylitis blood.

TCRdb re-called the 5' RACE reads with MiXCR, one entry per CDR3 protein. The sample records roughly 350,000 distinct CDR3 sequences, approximately 8.2% being singletons. These receptors' targets are unknown. Sequencing was done on a sample of blood, either unsorted or a sorted T cell fraction (not recorded which). The receptors stem from a male donor with ankylosing spondylitis.

This clonotype came up many times. The chain uses TRBV12-3 or TRBV12-4 and TRBJ2-3; 8 nucleotides agree with TRBD1. The CDR3 has 21 residues. The trim removed 4 bases at V and 1 base at J, leaving 22 bases unmatched. In nucleotides, the CDR3 is TGTGCCAGCAGTTCTTGGGCCCTCCGGGACAGGCCTCCCTATGGCACAGATACGCAGTATTTT. Residues: CASSSWALRDRPPYGTDTQYF.

This clonotype was recorded many times. The V call is TRBV12-3 or TRBV12-4, the J call TRBJ1-1; TRBD1 agrees at 10 bases. This CDR3 spans 16 amino acids. The V segment lost 7 bases and the J segment 0 bases; nucleotides outside the gene matches: 8. The CDR3 coding sequence is TGTGCCAGCACCCTGGACAGGGGGGAGATGAACACTGAAGCTTTCTTT. It yields the protein CASTLDRGEMNTEAFF.

This clonotype was detected only a few times. The chain has TRBV25-1 and TRBJ1-3; 8 bases line up with TRBD1. Germline lookup yields CDR1 MGHDK and CDR2 SYGVNS. CDR3 size: 15 residues. V lost 6 bases to trimming and J lost 8 bases; unmatched junction nucleotides: 12. The DNA for the CDR3 is TGTGCCAGCAGCCCCCGGGACAGGTCTTCGGACACCATATATTTT. Its translation is CASSPRDRSSDTIYF.

This clonotype has ten or more counts. The genes are TRBV6-2 or TRBV6-3 and TRBJ1-1; D is undetermined. The CDR3 contains 13 residues. The germline V gene encodes CDR1 MNHEY and CDR2 SVGEGT. Deletions cut 0 bases from V and 6 bases from J, with 8 bases between. The CDR3 loop is CASSYSWESEAFF. In nucleotides, the CDR3 is TGTGCCAGCAGTTACTCTTGGGAGTCTGAAGCTTTCTTT.

This chain connects TRBV5-5 to TRBJ1-1, with D uncertain. The germline V gene encodes CDR1 SGHKS and CDR2 YYEKEE (reference sequence). V was pared by 0 bases and J by 0 bases, with 12 bases between. The CDR3 is 16 amino acids. The CDR3 sequence is CASSLDGSVMNTEAFF. The DNA for the CDR3 is TGTGCCAGCAGCTTGGACGGGTCGGTCATGAACACTGAAGCTTTCTTT.

This clonotype was recorded at least ten times. The chain recombines TRBV5-1 with TRBJ1-4; D may be TRBD1 (5 bases). The V end was cut by 7 bases, the J end by 0 bases, with 13 bases between. The length of the CDR3 is 15 residues. CDR1 and CDR2 (germline): SGHRS, YFSETQ. CDR3 bases: TGCGCCAGCCAAGAACAGGATGCAACTAATGAAAAACTGTTTTTT. Protein product: CASQEQDATNEKLFF.

This chain joins TRBV6-5 and TRBJ2-2, with D possibly TRBD1 on 6 matching bases. The V gene lost 0 bases and the J gene lost 3 bases, with 17 bases spanning the gap. Per the germline V gene, CDR1 is MNHEY and CDR2 is SVGAGI. The length of the CDR3 is 18 residues. CDR3 sequence: CASSYSTGPRRDTGELFF. CDR3 coding DNA: TGTGCCAGCAGTTACTCGACAGGACCGAGGCGAGACACCGGGGAGCTGTTTTTT.

This clonotype was detected ten times or more. The chain links TRBV9 to TRBJ2-3; the D is unclear. Germline V lookup: CDR1 SGDLS, CDR2 YYNGEE. Trimming took off 2 bases at V and 0 bases at J, with 10 bases between the two ends. CDR3 length: 15 residues. CDR3 nucleotides: TGTGCCAGCAGCGTCCTGACAACTAGCACAGATACGCAGTATTTT. Protein product: CASSVLTTSTDTQYF.